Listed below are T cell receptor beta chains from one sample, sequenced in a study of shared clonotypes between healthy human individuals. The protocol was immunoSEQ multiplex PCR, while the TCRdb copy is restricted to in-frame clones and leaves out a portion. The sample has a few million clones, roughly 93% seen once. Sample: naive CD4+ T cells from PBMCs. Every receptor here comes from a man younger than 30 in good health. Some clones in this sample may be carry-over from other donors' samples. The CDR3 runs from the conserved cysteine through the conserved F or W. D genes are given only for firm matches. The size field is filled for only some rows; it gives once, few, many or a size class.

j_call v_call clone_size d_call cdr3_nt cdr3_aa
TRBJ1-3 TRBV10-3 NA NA TGTGCCATCAGTGAATTCAGCATCTTCTCTGGAAACACCATATATTTT CAISEFSIFSGNTIYF
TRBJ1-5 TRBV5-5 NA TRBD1 TGTGCCAGCAGGGCGGACAGGGTTGGACAGCCCCAGCATTTT CASRADRVGQPQHF
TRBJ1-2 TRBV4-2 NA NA TGTGCCAGCAGCCAAGACGAAACCCGGAGTTTTAGGGGTGGCTACACCTTC CASSQDETRSFRGGYTF
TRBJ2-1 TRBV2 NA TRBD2 TGTGCCAGCAGAACCGGGACTAGCGGGAGCTACAATGAGCAGTTCTTC CASRTGTSGSYNEQFF
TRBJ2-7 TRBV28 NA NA TGTGCCAGCAGTTCGTTCGACGGAACATACGAGCAGTACTTC CASSSFDGTYEQYF
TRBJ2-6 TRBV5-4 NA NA TGTGCCAGCAGCTTGCAGCCCTCCTCTGGGGCCAACGTCCTGACTTTC CASSLQPSSGANVLTF
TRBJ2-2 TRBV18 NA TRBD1 TGTGCCAGCTCAACGACCGGGACAGTAAACACCGGGGAGCTGTTTTTT CASSTTGTVNTGELFF
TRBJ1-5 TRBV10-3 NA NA TGTGCCACCCACAGCCCCAATCAGCCCCAGCATTTT CATHSPNQPQHF
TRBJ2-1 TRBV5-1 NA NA TGCGCCAGCAGCTGGGGAGCGGGCCTGACGAAGAATGAGCAGTTCTTC CASSWGAGLTKNEQFF
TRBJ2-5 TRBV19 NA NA TGTGCCAGCAGCCTCCCGGCTCGGGTAGAGACCCAGTACTTC CASSLPARVETQYF
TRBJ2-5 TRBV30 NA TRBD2 TGTGCCTGGACCGCGGGAGGGTTCCAAGAGACCCAGTACTTC CAWTAGGFQETQYF
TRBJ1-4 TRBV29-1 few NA TGCAGCGTTGAAGATGGTCAGAGTACTGAAAAACTGTTTTTT CSVEDGQSTEKLFF
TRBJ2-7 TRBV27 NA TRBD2 TGTGCCAGCAGTTTATACTCCCAGACTAGCGGGAGGGTGTACGAGCAGTACTTC CASSLYSQTSGRVYEQYF
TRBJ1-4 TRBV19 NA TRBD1 TGTGCCAGTAGTTCACGACAGGGGGCAAATGAAAAACTGTTTTTT CASSSRQGANEKLFF
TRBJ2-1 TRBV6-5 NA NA TGTGCCAGCGGCAGTTTGAGGATCATCGGGGGAGAGCAGTTCTTC CASGSLRIIGGEQFF
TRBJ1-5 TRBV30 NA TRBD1 TGTGCCTGGACGCCGACAGGGACATTCGTCCAGCCCCAGCATTTT CAWTPTGTFVQPQHF
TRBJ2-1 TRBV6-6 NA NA TGTGCCAGCAGAATGTTGATAAATGAGCAGTTCTTC CASRMLINEQFF
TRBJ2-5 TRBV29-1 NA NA TGCAGCGTTGTCATCGTGACCCAGTACTTC CSVVIVTQYF
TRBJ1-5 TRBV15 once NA TGTGCCACCAGCAGAGATCTGGGGGGGCATCAGCCCCAGCATTTT CATSRDLGGHQPQHF
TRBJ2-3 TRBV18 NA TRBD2 TGTGCCAGCTCTGTAGCGGGAGGGCCCCCAGATACGCAGTATTTT CASSVAGGPPDTQYF
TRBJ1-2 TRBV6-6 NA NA TGTGCCAGCAGTGATTATAACTATGGCTACACCTTC CASSDYNYGYTF
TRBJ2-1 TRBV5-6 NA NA TGTGCCAGCAGCTTTGGCGTACCCTACAATGAGCAGTTCTTC CASSFGVPYNEQFF
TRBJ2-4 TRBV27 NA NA TGTGCCAGCAGTTTAGAAGGAGGCCCACCAAACATTCAGTACTTC CASSLEGGPPNIQYF
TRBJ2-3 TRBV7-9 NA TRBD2 TGTGCCAGCAGCTTAGCGCTTGCGGCGGGAGACCCCACAGATACGCAGTATTTT CASSLALAAGDPTDTQYF
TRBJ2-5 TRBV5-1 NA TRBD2 TGCGCCAGCAGCCGCAACAGACTAGCGGGGCAAGAGACCCAGTACTTC CASSRNRLAGQETQYF
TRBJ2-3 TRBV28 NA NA TGTGCCAGCAGTTTCCCGGGCATTTGGGCAGATACGCAGTATTTT CASSFPGIWADTQYF
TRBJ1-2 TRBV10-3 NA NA TGTGCCATCAGTGAGTCGAGATCTAACTATGGCTACACCTTC CAISESRSNYGYTF
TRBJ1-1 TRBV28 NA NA TGTGCCAGCAGCCCAGTTGACCCGAGGGGGACGGCGGATACTCCTGAAGCTTTCTTT CASSPVDPRGTADTPEAFF
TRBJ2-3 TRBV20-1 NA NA TGCAGTGCTCGCACTAGCAGCACGCAGTATTTT CSARTSSTQYF
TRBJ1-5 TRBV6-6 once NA TGTGCCAGCAGTACCCAGGGTAACAATCAGCCCCAGCATTTT CASSTQGNNQPQHF